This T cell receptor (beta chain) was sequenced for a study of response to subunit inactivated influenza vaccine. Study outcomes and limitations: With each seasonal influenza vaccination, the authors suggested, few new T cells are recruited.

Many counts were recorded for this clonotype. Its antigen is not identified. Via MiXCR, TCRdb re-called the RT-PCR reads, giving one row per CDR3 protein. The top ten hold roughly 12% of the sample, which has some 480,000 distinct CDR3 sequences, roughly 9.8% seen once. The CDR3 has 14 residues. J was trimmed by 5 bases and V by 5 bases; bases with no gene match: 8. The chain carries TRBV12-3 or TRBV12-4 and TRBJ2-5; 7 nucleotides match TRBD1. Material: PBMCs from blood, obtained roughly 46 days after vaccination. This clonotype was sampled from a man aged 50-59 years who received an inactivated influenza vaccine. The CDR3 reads CASSLETGSETQYF. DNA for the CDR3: TGTGCCAGCAGTCTAGAGACAGGGTCGGAGACCCAGTACTTC.